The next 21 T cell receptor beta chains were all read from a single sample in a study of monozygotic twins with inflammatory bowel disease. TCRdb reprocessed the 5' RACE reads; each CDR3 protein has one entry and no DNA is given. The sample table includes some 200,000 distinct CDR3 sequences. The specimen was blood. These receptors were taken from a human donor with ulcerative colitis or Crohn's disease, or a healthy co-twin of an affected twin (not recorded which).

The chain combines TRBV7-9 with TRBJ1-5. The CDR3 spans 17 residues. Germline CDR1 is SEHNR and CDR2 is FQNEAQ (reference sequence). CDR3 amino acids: CASSLGGRPGSNQPQHF.

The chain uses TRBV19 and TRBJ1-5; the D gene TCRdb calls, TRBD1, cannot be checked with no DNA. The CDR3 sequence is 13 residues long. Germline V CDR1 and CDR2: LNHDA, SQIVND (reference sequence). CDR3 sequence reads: CASSRQPDQPQHF.

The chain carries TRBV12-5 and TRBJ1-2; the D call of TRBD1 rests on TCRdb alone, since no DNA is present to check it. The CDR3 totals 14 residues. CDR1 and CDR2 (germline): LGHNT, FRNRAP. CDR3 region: CASEEGARKNGYTF.

The CDR3 is CASSSDWGRTDTQYF. The chain is built from TRBV27 and TRBJ2-3; the D call of TRBD1 rests on TCRdb alone, since no DNA is present to check it. The CDR3 extends over 15 amino acids. The germline V gene has CDR1 MNHEY and CDR2 SMNVEV (reference sequence).

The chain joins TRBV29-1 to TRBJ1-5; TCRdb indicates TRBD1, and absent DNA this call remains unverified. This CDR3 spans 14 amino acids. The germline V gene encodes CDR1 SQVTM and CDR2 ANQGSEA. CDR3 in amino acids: CSVATGVSNQPQHF.

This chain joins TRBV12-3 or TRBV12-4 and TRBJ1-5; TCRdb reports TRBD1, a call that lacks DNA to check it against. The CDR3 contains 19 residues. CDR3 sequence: CASSAGTEASTKSNQPQHF.

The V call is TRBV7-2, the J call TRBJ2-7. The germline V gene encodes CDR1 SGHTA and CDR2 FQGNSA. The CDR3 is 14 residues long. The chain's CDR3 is CASTLSGDTYEQYF.

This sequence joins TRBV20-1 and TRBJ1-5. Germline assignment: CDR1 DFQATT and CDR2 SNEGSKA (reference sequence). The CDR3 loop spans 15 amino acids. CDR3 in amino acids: CSARDGRRSNQPQHF.

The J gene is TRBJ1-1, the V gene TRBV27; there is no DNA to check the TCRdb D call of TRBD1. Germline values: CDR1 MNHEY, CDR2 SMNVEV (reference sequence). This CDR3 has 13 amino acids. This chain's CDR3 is CASRMGQLGEAFF.

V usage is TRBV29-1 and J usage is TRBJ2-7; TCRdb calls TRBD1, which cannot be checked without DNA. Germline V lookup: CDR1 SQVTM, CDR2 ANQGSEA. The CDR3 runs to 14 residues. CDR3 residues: CSVSLWGGSQEQYF.

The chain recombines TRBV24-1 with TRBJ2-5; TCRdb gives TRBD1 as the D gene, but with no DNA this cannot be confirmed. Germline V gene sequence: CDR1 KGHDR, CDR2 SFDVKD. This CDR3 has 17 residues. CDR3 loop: CATSDLGVARGQETQYF.

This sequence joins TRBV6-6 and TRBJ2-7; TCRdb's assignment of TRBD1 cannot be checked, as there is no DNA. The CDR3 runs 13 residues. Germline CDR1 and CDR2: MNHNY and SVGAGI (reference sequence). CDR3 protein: CASRIGGQYEQYF.

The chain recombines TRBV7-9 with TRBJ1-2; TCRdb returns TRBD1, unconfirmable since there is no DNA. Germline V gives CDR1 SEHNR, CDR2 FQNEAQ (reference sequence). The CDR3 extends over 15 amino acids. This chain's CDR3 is CASSPPWGGIYGYTF. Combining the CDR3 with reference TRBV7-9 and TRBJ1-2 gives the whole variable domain DTGVSQNPRHKITKRGQNVTFRCDPISEHNRLYWYRQTLGQGPEFLTYFQNEAQLEKSRLLSDRFSAERPKGSFSTLEIQRTEQGDSAMYLCASSPPWGGIYGYTFGSGTRLTVV.

CDR3 residues: CASSLYTGQENSPLHF. This chain connects TRBV5-6 to TRBJ1-6; TCRdb calls TRBD1, which cannot be checked without DNA. Germline V gene lookup returns CDR1 SGHDT and CDR2 YYEEEE. This CDR3 is 16 amino acids long. Together with reference TRBV5-6 and TRBJ1-6, the CDR3 gives the full variable domain: DAGVTQSPTHLIKTRGQQVTLRCSPKSGHDTVSWYQQALGQGPQFIFQYYEEEERQRGNFPDRFSGHQFPNYSSELNVNALLLGDSALYLCASSLYTGQENSPLHFGNGTRLTVT.

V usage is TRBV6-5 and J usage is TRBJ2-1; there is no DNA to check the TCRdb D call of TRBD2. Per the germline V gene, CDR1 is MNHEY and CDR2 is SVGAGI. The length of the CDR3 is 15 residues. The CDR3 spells CASSSRLAGANEQFF.

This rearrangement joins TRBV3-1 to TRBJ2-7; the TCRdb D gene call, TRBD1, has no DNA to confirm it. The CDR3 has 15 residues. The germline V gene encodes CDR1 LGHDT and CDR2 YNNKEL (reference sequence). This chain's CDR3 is CASSQEYGTLYEQYF.

CDR3 loop: CASSLLGQAYNEQFF. The chain recombines TRBV6-1 with TRBJ2-1; TCRdb picks TRBD1, but there is no DNA to check that call. The CDR3 contains 15 residues. CDR1 MNHNS and CDR2 SASEGT come from the germline V gene.

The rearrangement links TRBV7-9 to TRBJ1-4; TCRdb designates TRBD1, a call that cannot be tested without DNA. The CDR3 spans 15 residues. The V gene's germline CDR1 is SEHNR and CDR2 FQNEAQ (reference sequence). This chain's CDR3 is CASSPATGSREKLFF.

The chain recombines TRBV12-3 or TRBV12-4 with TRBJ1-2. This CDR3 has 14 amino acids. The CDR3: CASSLAADSYGYTF.

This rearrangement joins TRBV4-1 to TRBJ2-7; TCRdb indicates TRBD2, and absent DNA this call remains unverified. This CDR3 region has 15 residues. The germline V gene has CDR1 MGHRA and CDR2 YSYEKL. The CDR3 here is CASSQQKSGAYEQYF.

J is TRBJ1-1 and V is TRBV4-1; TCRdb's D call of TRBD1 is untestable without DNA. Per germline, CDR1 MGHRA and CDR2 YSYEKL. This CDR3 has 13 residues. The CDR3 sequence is CASSQEVRGEAFF.